The 23 T cell receptor beta chains presented below share a single source sample, sequenced in a study of metastatic and nonmetastatic thyroid tumors. All patients were treatment-naive before thyroid surgery. TCRdb re-analyzed the PCR reads using MiXCR. Of roughly 10,000 clones in the sample, less than 40% are singletons; the top ten hold about 4.8%. Source material: tumor tissue. These receptors originate from a female donor with papillary thyroid cancer or a benign thyroid nodule (not recorded which). Some clones in this sample may be carry-over from other donors' samples.

V usage is TRBV4-1 and J usage is TRBJ2-1; 11 nucleotides match TRBD2. The V gene end was trimmed by 7 bases and the J gene end by 5 bases; junction bases not matched to a gene: 7. This CDR3 region has 15 residues. The germline V gene encodes CDR1 MGHRA and CDR2 YSYEKL. DNA of the CDR3: TGCGCCAGCAACCCCGGGACTAGCGGAAACAATGAGCAGTTCTTC. It encodes CASNPGTSGNNEQFF.

The chain links TRBV20-1 to TRBJ2-1; D is unclear. V lost 0 bases to trimming and J lost 0 bases, with 6 bases between them. CDR1 DFQATT and CDR2 SNEGSKA come from the germline V gene (reference sequence). This CDR3 region has 14 residues. DNA for the CDR3: TGCAGTGCTAGAGATTGGGTCTCCTACAATGAGCAGTTCTTC. Protein: CSARDWVSYNEQFF.

The chain employs TRBV28 and TRBJ2-5; 7 bases map to TRBD2. V was clipped by 6 bases and J by 5 bases; unmatched bases: 12. The CDR3 spans 15 residues. CDR1 is MDHEN, CDR2 SYDVKM, per germline. DNA for the CDR3: TGTGCCAGCAGAAAAAGACATGGGGGAGGGGAGACCCAGTACTTC. It codes for CASRKRHGGGETQYF.

V and J are TRBV6-1 and TRBJ2-3; TRBD2 matches at 10 bases. CDR3 size: 14 residues. V gave up 5 bases and J gave up 4 bases; unmatched junction bases: 3. Germline loops: CDR1 MNHNS, CDR2 SASEGT. CDR3 in amino acids: CASSSGREADTQYF. In nucleotides, the CDR3 is TGTGCCAGCAGTAGCGGGAGGGAAGCAGATACGCAGTATTTT.

This clone was seen a few times. This rearrangement joins TRBV20-1 to TRBJ1-2; no firm D call. Trimming removed 0 bases at V and 4 bases at J, with 18 bases between. The germline V gene has CDR1 DFQATT and CDR2 SNEGSKA (reference sequence). This CDR3 has 16 amino acids. The CDR3 DNA reads as TGCAGTGCTAGAGATGATTTGACCATTCTCCCCTATGGCTACACCTTC. It translates to CSARDDLTILPYGYTF.

This clone was recorded a few times. This chain links TRBV6-1 with TRBJ2-2; no definite D call. Deletions cut 3 bases from V and 6 bases from J, with 17 bases between. Per germline, CDR1 MNHNS and CDR2 SASEGT. The CDR3 has 16 residues. CDR3 region: CASSDVLFSQAGELFF. CDR3 nucleotides: TGTGCCAGCAGTGACGTTTTATTTTCCCAAGCCGGGGAGCTGTTTTTT.

The chain employs TRBV9 and TRBJ1-2; D unclear. There are 14 residues in the CDR3. Trimming removed 0 bases from V and 4 bases from J, with 10 bases in between. Germline V CDR1 and CDR2: SGDLS, YYNGEE. The CDR3 loop reads CASSVASLSYGYTF. The CDR3 region has the DNA TGTGCCAGCAGCGTAGCTTCGCTATCCTATGGCTACACCTTC.

This clone has more than one count but fewer than ten. The chain uses TRBV28 and TRBJ2-7, with D maybe TRBD1 (5 bases). Trimming removed 4 bases from V and 3 bases from J, with 19 bases in between. Germline CDR1 is MDHEN and CDR2 is SYDVKM. CDR3 length equals 16 residues. CDR3 sequence (DNA): TGTGCCAGCAGTTCATCGGTGGCCAGGGAAGACTACGAGCAGTACTTC. It is translated as CASSSSVAREDYEQYF.

This chain joins TRBV4-2 and TRBJ2-1, with 8 bases aligning to TRBD2. Germline CDR1 is LGHNA and CDR2 is YNFKEQ. The CDR3 runs 16 residues. Trimming cost V 1 base and J 2 bases; bases outside gene matches: 4. CDR3 amino acids: CASSQAGGPTYNEQFF. The CDR3 DNA follows: TGTGCCAGCAGCCAAGCGGGGGGGCCAACCTACAATGAGCAGTTCTTC.

The chain has TRBV20-1 and TRBJ2-7, with D tentatively TRBD2 (6 bases). The CDR3 covers 14 residues. The germline V and J ends were trimmed by 0 bases and 7 bases, with 16 bases remaining between them. CDR1 and CDR2 from the germline V gene are DFQATT and SNEGSKA (reference sequence). CDR3 sequence: CSAREARRDWEQYF. DNA of the CDR3: TGCAGTGCTAGAGAGGCCAGGCGGGACTGGGAGCAGTACTTC.

This clone occurred a few times. V and J are TRBV30 and TRBJ1-4; the D gene is possibly TRBD1 (5 bases). There are 17 residues in the CDR3. Looked up from germline, CDR1 is GTSNPN and CDR2 is SVGIG (reference sequence). V was shortened by 1 base and J by 2 bases, with 17 bases between the two germline ends. CDR3 sequence reads: CAWSAGTYLATNEKLFF. For the CDR3, the DNA is TGTGCCTGGAGTGCCGGGACTTACTTGGCGACTAATGAAAAACTGTTTTTT.

The CDR3 DNA reads TGCAGTGCTAGAGATACTCGCCAGGGGAACTACAATGAGCAGTTCTTC. It specifies CSARDTRQGNYNEQFF. The chain recombines TRBV20-1 with TRBJ2-1; tentative D call: TRBD1 (6 bases). CDR1 is DFQATT, CDR2 SNEGSKA, per germline (reference sequence). Trimming left V 0 bases short and J 3 bases short, with 15 bases between. The CDR3 covers 16 residues.

Judged by abundance, this clone is medium-sized (0.01 to 0.1%). Written as DNA, the CDR3 is TGTGCCAGCAGGGACGAGACCCGCTATAATTCACCCCTCCACTTT. It yields the protein CASRDETRYNSPLHF. The chain is built from TRBV6-1 and TRBJ1-6; D unresolved. CDR3 length: 15 amino acids. Trimming cost V 6 bases and J 3 bases, with 12 bases left between them. CDR1 MNHNS and CDR2 SASEGT come from the germline V gene.

The sample holds a few counts of this clone. A much more abundant neighbour one base away suggests this may be a read error. The rearrangement links TRBV29-1 to TRBJ1-2; 9 bases match TRBD1. Germline-derived CDR1 and CDR2 are SQVTM and ANQGSEA. The trim removed 7 bases at V and 9 bases at J, leaving 6 bases unmatched. This CDR3 is built from 11 residues. CDR3 in amino acids: CSGGTGSCYTF. CDR3 sequence (DNA): TGCAGCGGCGGGACAGGGTCTTGCTACACCTTC.

V and J are TRBV13 and TRBJ1-2; the match to TRBD1 covers 10 bases. Germline V gene lookup returns CDR1 PRHDT and CDR2 FYEKMQ (reference sequence). With V trimmed by 5 bases and J by 0 bases, 9 bases remained unmatched. CDR3 size: 17 residues. The CDR3 region is CASSLTGGAGANYGYTF. Written as DNA, the CDR3 is TGTGCCAGCAGCCTGACAGGGGGCGCGGGGGCTAACTATGGCTACACCTTC.

V is TRBV20-1 and J is TRBJ2-3, with 8 bases fitting TRBD2. This CDR3 comprises 12 residues. The germline V gene has CDR1 DFQATT and CDR2 SNEGSKA (reference sequence). Germline trimming cut 3 bases from V and 6 bases from J; bases unmatched to any gene: 2. The CDR3 region is CSASGGADTQYF. The CDR3 region has the DNA TGCAGTGCTAGCGGGGGGGCGGATACGCAGTATTTT.

This chain connects TRBV6-2 or TRBV6-3 to TRBJ2-1; D is uncertain. The V gene's germline CDR1 is MNHEY and CDR2 SVGEGT. The V end was cut by 0 bases, the J end by 3 bases, with 9 bases between. This CDR3 is 15 amino acids long. The DNA for the CDR3 is TGTGCCAGCAGTTACTCGGTCGTGAACTACAATGAGCAGTTCTTC. The encoded protein is CASSYSVVNYNEQFF.

Comments on this clone: Additional DNA sequences in this sample encode the identical CDR3. The V call is TRBV5-1, the J call TRBJ2-3; tentatively, D is TRBD2 (6 bases). V was shortened by 0 bases and J by 0 bases, with 20 bases between the two germline ends. The CDR3 runs to 19 residues. From germline, CDR1 is SGHRS and CDR2 YFSETQ. For the CDR3, the DNA is TGCGCCAGCAGCTTGGCACCTCAGGGAGCGGGCCTAAGCACAGATACGCAGTATTTT. It encodes CASSLAPQGAGLSTDTQYF.

The chain combines TRBV27 with TRBJ2-7; D is undetermined. In germline, CDR1 is MNHEY, CDR2 SMNVEV (reference sequence). V lost 6 bases and J 5 bases, leaving 11 bases between the germline ends. The CDR3 length is 12 residues. CDR3 DNA: TGTGCCAGCAGCCACAGTCGAAACGAGCAGTACTTC. Residues: CASSHSRNEQYF.

The rearrangement links TRBV2 to TRBJ2-3; 8 bases match TRBD2. This CDR3 region has 19 residues. V was pared by 7 bases and J by 2 bases, with 20 bases of the junction left unmatched. CDR1 is SNHLY and CDR2 is FYNNEI in the germline V gene. The chain's CDR3 is CASTLPLGLALRPTDTQYF. The DNA for the CDR3 is TGTGCCAGCACCCTACCCCTCGGACTAGCCCTACGACCCACAGATACGCAGTATTTT.

This clone was counted many times. V and J are TRBV9 and TRBJ2-1; D might be TRBD2 (6 bases). The CDR3 is made up of 15 amino acids. Deletions cut 4 bases from V and 7 bases from J, with 18 bases between. Looked up from germline, CDR1 is SGDLS and CDR2 is YYNGEE. CDR3 sequence: CASSPPGTPLNEQFF. The DNA of the CDR3 is TGTGCCAGCAGCCCACCCGGGACTCCTTTGAATGAGCAGTTCTTC.

This clone was observed a few times. One end of the junction does not line up with germline, which may come from a read error. The chain has TRBV6-1 and TRBJ2-2; D perhaps matches TRBD2 (6 bases). Germline loops: CDR1 MNHNS, CDR2 SASEGT. This CDR3 comprises 15 residues. This CDR3 reads CASSFGLSNTGELFF. As DNA, the CDR3 is TGTGCCAGCAGTTTTGGACTATCGAACACCGGGGAGCTGTTTTTC.

The gene calls are TRBV5-1 and TRBJ2-3, with 9 bases matching TRBD2. Germline V lookup: CDR1 SGHRS, CDR2 YFSETQ. The CDR3 runs to 14 residues. V was pared by 4 bases and J by 4 bases, with 4 bases of the junction left unmatched. The CDR3 DNA reads TGCGCCAGCAGCCGCGGGGGGGCCCCAGATACGCAGTATTTT. Protein sequence: CASSRGGAPDTQYF.